This TCR beta chain came from a study of cytotoxic CD8 clonotypes in ibrutinib-treated CLL. Study summary: Within the patient group, 11 were relapsed/refractory and approximately 14 treatment-naive, and around 17 were IGHV unmutated. Partial response occurred in 24 patients and complete response in 2; at median approximately 65 months, roughly 14 remained remitted and roughly 12 progressed. Study results and caveats: Public clonotypes were seen rarely and were contracted or stable on treatment.

The V gene's germline CDR1 is LNHDA and CDR2 SQIVND (reference sequence). Germline trimming cut 4 bases from V and 3 bases from J; bases unmatched to any gene: 3. This CDR3 comprises 15 residues. Concerning this clone itself: Its antigen is still unknown.

Depth targeted 1 in 200,000 to 1 in 1 million T cells, averaging around 10x coverage per clonotype. TCRdb's copy holds only in-frame clones and misses some; the assay was immunoSEQ multiplex PCR. The table lists roughly 150,000 clones, about 80% of them singletons. V and J are TRBV19 and TRBJ1-6; 7 positions match TRBD1. This material consisted of PBMCs, taken after 12 months of ibrutinib treatment. The TCR originated in a human donor with chronic lymphocytic leukemia. CDR3 loop: CASSKQGSYNSPLHF. The DNA of the CDR3 is TGTGCCAGTAGTAAACAGGGGAGCTATAATTCACCCCTCCACTTT.